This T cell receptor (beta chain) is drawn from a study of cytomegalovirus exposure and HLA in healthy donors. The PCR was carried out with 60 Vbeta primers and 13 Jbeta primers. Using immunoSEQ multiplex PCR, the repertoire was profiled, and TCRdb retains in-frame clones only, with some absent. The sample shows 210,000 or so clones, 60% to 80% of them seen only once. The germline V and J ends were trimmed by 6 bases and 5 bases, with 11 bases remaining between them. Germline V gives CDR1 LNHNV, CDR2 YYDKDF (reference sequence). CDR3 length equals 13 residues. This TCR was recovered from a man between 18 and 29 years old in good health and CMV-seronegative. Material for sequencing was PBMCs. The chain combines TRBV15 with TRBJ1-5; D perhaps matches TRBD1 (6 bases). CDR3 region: CATSLQGDQPQHF. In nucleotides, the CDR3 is TGTGCCACCAGTTTACAGGGTGATCAGCCCCAGCATTTT. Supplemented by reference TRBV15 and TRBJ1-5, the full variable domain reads DAMVIQNPRYQVTQFGKPVTLSCSQTLNHNVMYWYQQKSSQAPKLLFHYYDKDFNNEADTPDNFQSRRPNTSFCFLDIRSPGLGDTAMYLCATSLQGDQPQHFGDGTRLSIL.